A selection of T cell receptor beta chains follows, all from one sample in a study of T cells after yellow fever vaccination. Each CDR3 protein is one row after TCRdb ran MiXCR on the 5' RACE reads. The sample lists 150,000 to 200,000 distinct CDR3 sequences, 11% occurring once. Here the sequenced sample was CD8+ T cells sorted from PBMCs, taken 15 days after the yellow fever booster vaccination. The receptors here all came from a man between 18 and 29 years old who received the YFV17D yellow fever vaccine. The CDR3 runs from the conserved cysteine through the conserved F or W. The D gene is left open where the match is weak. Expanded clones get a size class; other rows say once, few or many, or leave the size out.

few NA TRBJ2-7 TRBV4-3 CASSQGAASYEQYF TGCGCCAGCAGCCAAGGTGCTGCCAGCTACGAGCAGTACTTC
NA TRBD1 TRBJ2-2 TRBV11-2 CASSSRRDRGHGELFF TGTGCCAGCAGCTCCCGCCGGGACAGGGGGCACGGGGAGCTGTTTTTT
NA NA TRBJ2-7 TRBV5-1 CASSPRGALGLYEQYF TGCGCCAGCAGCCCCCGTGGGGCCCTGGGGCTCTACGAGCAGTACTTC
NA NA TRBJ1-2 TRBV29-1 CSVEGSNYGYTF TGCAGCGTTGAGGGCTCGAACTATGGCTACACCTTC
NA TRBD1 TRBJ2-5 TRBV12-3/TRBV12-4 CASSGTGGETQYF TGTGCCAGCAGTGGGACAGGGGGTGAGACCCAGTACTTC
NA NA TRBJ2-3 TRBV20-1 CSASAQGDSTDTQYF TGCAGTGCTAGTGCACAAGGGGATAGCACAGATACGCAGTATTTT
NA NA TRBJ2-7 TRBV6-5 CASSSSQGSEQYF TGTGCCAGCAGCAGTTCCCAGGGCAGCGAGCAGTACTTC
few NA TRBJ2-2 TRBV11-2 CASSSGGHFWGTGELFF TGTGCCAGCAGCTCCGGGGGTCACTTTTGGGGCACCGGGGAGCTGTTTTTT
few TRBD1 TRBJ2-3 TRBV3-1 CASSQDKSGTGSTDTQYF TGTGCCAGCAGCCAAGATAAGAGTGGGACAGGAAGCACAGATACGCAGTATTTT
many TRBD1 TRBJ2-1 TRBV19 CASRDRIHNEQFF TGTGCCAGTCGGGACAGAATTCACAATGAGCAGTTCTTC